The 21 T cell receptor beta chains below were found in one sample sequenced in a study of blood T cell repertoires in COVID-19. Sequencing used immunoSEQ multiplex PCR; TCRdb keeps in-frame clones, though not all of them. The sample records under 170,000 clones, 65% to 90% being singletons. The material sequenced was peripheral blood. The receptor set was obtained from a man aged 65 to 79 with acute or convalescent COVID-19.

J is TRBJ2-7 and V is TRBV5-1; 8 positions agree with TRBD2. The CDR3 is made up of 15 amino acids. After removal of 6 bases from V and 3 bases from J, the junction contained 11 bases not matched to a gene. Germline lookup yields CDR1 SGHRS and CDR2 YFSETQ. CDR3 bases: TGCGCCAGCACGTCCTCTAGCGGGTTCCTCTACGAGCAGTACTTC. The encoded protein is CASTSSSGFLYEQYF.

The chain links TRBV28 to TRBJ1-6; 8 positions agree with TRBD1. Germline V lookup: CDR1 MDHEN, CDR2 SYDVKM. This CDR3 spans 14 amino acids. J was trimmed by 6 bases and V by 5 bases; bases with no gene match: 3. The CDR3 spells CASSTDRANSPLHF. The DNA for the CDR3 is TGTGCCAGCAGTACGGACAGGGCTAATTCACCCCTCCACTTT. Full variable domain (rest looked up from reference TRBV28 and TRBJ1-6): DVKVTQSSRYLVKRTGEKVFLECVQDMDHENMFWYRQDPGLGLRLIYFSYDVKMKEKGDIPEGYSVSREKKERFSLILESASTNQTSMYLCASSTDRANSPLHFGNGTRLTVT.

The chain joins TRBV19 to TRBJ1-5, with D possibly TRBD1 on 5 matching bases. Germline V gene lookup returns CDR1 LNHDA and CDR2 SQIVND (reference sequence). The CDR3 has 14 amino acids. V was trimmed by 5 bases and J by 4 bases, leaving 12 bases between them. The CDR3: CASSPGKLNQPQHF. CDR3 in DNA: TGTGCCAGTAGTCCAGGGAAGTTAAATCAGCCCCAGCATTTT.

A few counts support this clone. The V gene is TRBV7-2, the J gene TRBJ2-7; 8 bases are shared with TRBD1. The V segment lost 2 bases and the J segment 2 bases; nucleotides outside the gene matches: 2. The length of the CDR3 is 14 residues. Germline V gene sequence: CDR1 SGHTA, CDR2 FQGNSA. The CDR3: CASSLPGGAYEQYF. The CDR3, as DNA: TGTGCCAGCAGCTTACCAGGGGGCGCCTACGAGCAGTACTTC.

CDR3 protein: CASSGRGQGIYGYTF. The DNA of the CDR3 is TGTGCCAGCAGTGGAAGGGGACAGGGGATCTATGGCTACACCTTC. The J gene is TRBJ1-2, the V gene TRBV2, with 10 bases lining up with TRBD1. Germline-derived CDR1 and CDR2 are SNHLY and FYNNEI. There are 15 residues in the CDR3. After removal of 4 bases from V and 4 bases from J, the junction contained 6 bases not matched to a gene.

The chain couples TRBV9 to TRBJ2-1; 8 nucleotides agree with TRBD2. This CDR3 is built from 17 residues. CDR1 and CDR2 (germline): SGDLS, YYNGEE. V shed 2 bases, J shed 0 bases, and the junction held 7 bases outside the gene matches. In DNA form, the CDR3 reads TGTGCCAGCAGCGTCCAGCCCAGCGGGAGCTCCTACAATGAGCAGTTCTTC. Translated, it gives CASSVQPSGSSYNEQFF.

This sequence joins TRBV11-2 and TRBJ2-5, with D tentatively TRBD1 (5 bases). Germline V gene lookup returns CDR1 SGHAT and CDR2 FQNNGV. This CDR3 spans 15 amino acids. V lost 1 base and J lost 2, with 11 bases in between. The CDR3: CASSLAAGQQETQYF. The CDR3 DNA reads as TGTGCCAGCAGCTTAGCGGCAGGGCAACAAGAGACCCAGTACTTC.

V is TRBV4-3 and J is TRBJ2-2; the match to TRBD2 covers 8 bases. The germline gives CDR1 LGHNA, CDR2 YSLEER. CDR3 length: 15 residues. Trimming cost V 4 bases and J 3 bases; bases outside gene matches: 4. The CDR3 here is CASSPRAGDTGELFF. The DNA of the CDR3 is TGCGCCAGCAGCCCCCGAGCGGGGGACACCGGGGAGCTGTTTTTT.

The chain combines TRBV15 with TRBJ2-1; weak D call: TRBD2 (5 bases). CDR1 and CDR2 (germline): LNHNV, YYDKDF (reference sequence). The CDR3 has 12 residues. The ends were cut back, 1 base at V and 9 bases at J, with 7 bases in the middle. DNA for the CDR3: TGTGCCACCAGCAGAGCGGGGTTTGAGCAGTTCTTC. It codes for CATSRAGFEQFF.

This chain connects TRBV7-3 to TRBJ1-1; 7 positions match TRBD1. The CDR3 spans 13 residues. Germline CDR1 SGHTA, CDR2 FQGTGA. Unmatched junction bases numbered 3, after V lost 3 bases and J lost 5 bases. Here the CDR3 reads CASSFQGGTEAFF. DNA of the CDR3: TGTGCCAGCAGCTTCCAGGGGGGAACTGAAGCTTTCTTT.

This rearrangement joins TRBV6-6 to TRBJ1-2; TRBD1 matches 7 bases. The V segment lost 2 bases and the J segment 8 bases; nucleotides outside the gene matches: 8. The CDR3 contains 14 residues. Germline CDR1 reads MNHNY; CDR2 reads SVGAGI (reference sequence). As DNA, the CDR3 is TGTGCCAGCAGTTACGAGGCAGGGGGGTACGGCTACACCTTC. Amino acids: CASSYEAGGYGYTF.

The chain carries TRBV14 and TRBJ2-7; 9 bases agree with TRBD2. This CDR3 is 15 amino acids long. The V segment lost 4 bases and the J segment 0 bases; nucleotides outside the gene matches: 4. Germline values: CDR1 SGHDN, CDR2 FVKESK. CDR3 loop: CASSLGLASSYEQYF. The CDR3 bases are TGTGCCAGCAGCCTTGGACTAGCGAGCTCCTACGAGCAGTACTTC.

The chain recombines TRBV5-1 with TRBJ2-5; possibly TRBD1 for D (6 bases). CDR1 and CDR2 from the germline V gene are SGHRS and YFSETQ. CDR3 length equals 15 residues. V gave up 1 base and J gave up 5 bases, with 15 bases separating them. CDR3 loop: CASSLRGQPRETQYF. The DNA for the CDR3 is TGCGCCAGCAGCTTGAGAGGACAGCCGCGGGAGACCCAGTACTTC.

V and J are TRBV19 and TRBJ2-3; perhaps TRBD2 as D (6 bases). The germline V and J ends were trimmed by 2 bases and 4 bases, with 10 bases remaining between them. Germline loops: CDR1 LNHDA, CDR2 SQIVND (reference sequence). The CDR3 has 14 amino acids. CDR3 sequence: CASSISGVADTQYF. DNA for the CDR3: TGTGCCAGTAGTATATCGGGAGTCGCAGATACGCAGTATTTT.

The chain uses TRBV2 and TRBJ2-1; D not certain. The CDR3 has 13 residues. V dropped 0 bases and J dropped 10 bases, with 10 bases sitting between them. CDR1 and CDR2 (germline): SNHLY, FYNNEI. The CDR3 sequence: CASSEAPVGEQFF. The CDR3 coding sequence is TGTGCCAGCAGTGAAGCCCCAGTGGGCGAGCAGTTCTTC.

The V and J genes are TRBV19 and TRBJ2-7; 8 bases map to TRBD1. The junction had 9 bases not matched to a gene; V was cut back by 5 bases and J by 6 bases. Germline CDR1 reads LNHDA; CDR2 reads SQIVND (reference sequence). CDR3 length: 14 residues. The CDR3 here is CASSEGQGIGEQYF. In DNA form, the CDR3 reads TGTGCCAGTAGTGAAGGACAGGGTATTGGCGAGCAGTACTTC.

The sample holds one count of this clone. V usage is TRBV5-1 and J usage is TRBJ1-1; 8 positions agree with TRBD1. V was clipped by 0 bases and J by 7 bases; unmatched bases: 5. This CDR3 is built from 14 residues. Germline assignment: CDR1 SGHRS and CDR2 YFSETQ. The CDR3 reads CASSLGQGPDEAFF. As DNA, the CDR3 is TGCGCCAGCAGCTTGGGACAGGGGCCAGATGAAGCTTTCTTT.

The chain employs TRBV28 and TRBJ1-2; possible D gene TRBD1, 6 bases. Trimming removed 10 bases at V and 3 bases at J, with 18 bases between. The CDR3 totals 14 residues. Germline lookup yields CDR1 MDHEN and CDR2 SYDVKM. The chain's CDR3 is CAIAHRVPDYGYTF. The CDR3 bases are TGTGCCATCGCCCACAGGGTCCCAGACTATGGCTACACCTTC.

The chain joins TRBV15 to TRBJ2-3; 7 bases agree with TRBD2. Per the germline V gene, CDR1 is LNHNV and CDR2 is YYDKDF (reference sequence). V was pared by 1 base and J by 6 bases, with 7 bases of the junction left unmatched. The CDR3 is 15 amino acids. CDR3: CATSRVLAAPDTQYF. CDR3 in DNA: TGTGCCACCAGCAGAGTCCTAGCGGCGCCGGATACGCAGTATTTT.

V and J are TRBV18 and TRBJ2-2, with a tentative D call TRBD1 (5 bases). Germline V gives CDR1 KGHSH, CDR2 LQKENI. V was trimmed by 1 base and J by 5 bases, leaving 11 bases between them. The length of the CDR3 is 15 residues. The CDR3 sequence: CASSPQGSPTGELFF. The CDR3 DNA reads as TGTGCCAGCTCACCACAGGGGTCCCCTACCGGGGAGCTGTTTTTT.

This chain uses TRBV2 with TRBJ1-6; D is perhaps TRBD1 (5 bases). Trimming removed 3 bases at V and 1 base at J, with 7 bases between. CDR3 length: 15 amino acids. Per germline, CDR1 SNHLY and CDR2 FYNNEI. CDR3 loop: CASSDRVSYNSPLHF. CDR3 sequence (DNA): TGTGCCAGCAGTGACAGGGTTTCCTATAATTCACCCCTCCACTTT.